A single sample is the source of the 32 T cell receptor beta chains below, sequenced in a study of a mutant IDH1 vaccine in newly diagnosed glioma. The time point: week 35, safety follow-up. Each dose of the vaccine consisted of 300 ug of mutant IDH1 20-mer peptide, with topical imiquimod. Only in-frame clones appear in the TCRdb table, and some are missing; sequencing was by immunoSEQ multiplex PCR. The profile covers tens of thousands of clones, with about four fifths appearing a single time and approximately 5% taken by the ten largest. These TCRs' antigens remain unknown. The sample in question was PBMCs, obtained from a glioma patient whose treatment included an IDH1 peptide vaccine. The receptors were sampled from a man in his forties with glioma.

In nucleotides, the CDR3 is TGTGCCAGCAGCTTAGGACAGGGGACCTACAATGAGCAGTTCTTC. Its translation is CASSLGQGTYNEQFF. This sequence joins TRBV7-9 and TRBJ2-1; 8 bases align to TRBD1. The ends lost 1 base at V and 2 bases at J; junction bases unmatched: 1. The germline CDR1 and CDR2 sequences are SEHNR and FQNEAQ (reference sequence). CDR3 length: 15 amino acids.

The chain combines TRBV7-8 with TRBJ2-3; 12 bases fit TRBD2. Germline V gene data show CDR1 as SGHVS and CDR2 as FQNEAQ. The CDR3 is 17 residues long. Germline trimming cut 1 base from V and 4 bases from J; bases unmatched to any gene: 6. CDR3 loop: CASSLDLAGGPPDTQYF. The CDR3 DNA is TGTGCCAGCAGCTTAGATCTAGCGGGGGGGCCACCAGATACGCAGTATTTT.

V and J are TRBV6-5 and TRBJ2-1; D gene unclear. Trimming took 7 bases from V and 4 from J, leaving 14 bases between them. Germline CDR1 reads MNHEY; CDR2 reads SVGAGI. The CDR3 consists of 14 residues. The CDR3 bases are TGTGCCAGCACTCCCGTTGGGCCGTACAATGAGCAGTTCTTC. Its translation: CASTPVGPYNEQFF.

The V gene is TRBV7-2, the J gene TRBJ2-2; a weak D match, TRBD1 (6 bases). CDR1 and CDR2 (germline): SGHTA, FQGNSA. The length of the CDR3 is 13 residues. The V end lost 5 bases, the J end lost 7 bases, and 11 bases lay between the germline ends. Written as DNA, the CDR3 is TGTGCCAGCAGCCCAGGGGTTGACGGGGAGCTGTTTTTT. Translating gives CASSPGVDGELFF. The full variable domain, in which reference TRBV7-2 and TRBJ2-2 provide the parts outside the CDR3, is GAGVSQSPSNKVTEKGKDVELRCDPISGHTALYWYRQSLGQGLEFLIYFQGNSAPDKSGLPSDRFSAERTGGSVSTLTIQRTQQEDSAVYLCASSPGVDGELFFGEGSRLTVL.

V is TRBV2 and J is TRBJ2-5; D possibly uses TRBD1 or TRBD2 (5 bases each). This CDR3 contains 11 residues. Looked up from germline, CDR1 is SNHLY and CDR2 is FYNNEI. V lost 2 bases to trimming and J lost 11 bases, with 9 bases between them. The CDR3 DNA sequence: TGTGCCAGCAGTGAACGGGGCGGGCAGTACTTC. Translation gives CASSERGGQYF.

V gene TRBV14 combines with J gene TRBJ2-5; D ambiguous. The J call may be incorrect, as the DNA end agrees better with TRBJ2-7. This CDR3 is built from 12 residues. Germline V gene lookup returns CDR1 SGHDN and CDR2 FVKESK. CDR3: CASSQLTYEQYF. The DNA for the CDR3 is TGTGCCAGCAGCCAATTAACCTACGAGCAGTACTTC.

Written as DNA, the CDR3 is TGTGCCAGCAGTGTCCCAGAAAAACTGTTTTTT. Protein: CASSVPEKLFF. The chain has TRBV25-1 and TRBJ1-4; D unresolved. CDR3 length: 11 residues. The germline gives CDR1 MGHDK, CDR2 SYGVNS. Trimming took off 4 bases at V and 8 bases at J, with 5 bases between the two ends.

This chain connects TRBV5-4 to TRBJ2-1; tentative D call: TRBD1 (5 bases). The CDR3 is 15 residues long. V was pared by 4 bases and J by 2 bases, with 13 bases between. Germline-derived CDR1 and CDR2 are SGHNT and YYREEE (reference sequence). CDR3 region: CASSPTVGTYNEQFF. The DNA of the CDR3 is TGTGCCAGCAGCCCGACAGTGGGAACCTACAATGAGCAGTTCTTC.

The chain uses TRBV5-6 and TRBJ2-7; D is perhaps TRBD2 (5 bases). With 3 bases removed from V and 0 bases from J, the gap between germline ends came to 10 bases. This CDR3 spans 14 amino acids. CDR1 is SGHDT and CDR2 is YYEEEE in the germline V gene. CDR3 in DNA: TGTGCCAGCAGCTCCGGACTTATCTCCTACGAGCAGTACTTC. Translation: CASSSGLISYEQYF.

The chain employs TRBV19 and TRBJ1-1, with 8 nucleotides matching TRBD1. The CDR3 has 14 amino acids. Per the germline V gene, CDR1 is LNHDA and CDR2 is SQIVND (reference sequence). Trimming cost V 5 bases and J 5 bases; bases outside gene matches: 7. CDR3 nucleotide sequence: TGTGCCAGTAGTTCTCAGGGGGCTCGGACTGAAGCTTTCTTT. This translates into CASSSQGARTEAFF.

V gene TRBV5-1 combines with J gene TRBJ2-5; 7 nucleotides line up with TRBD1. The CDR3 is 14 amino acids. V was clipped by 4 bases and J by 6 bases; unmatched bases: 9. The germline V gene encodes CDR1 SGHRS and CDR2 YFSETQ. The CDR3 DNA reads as TGCGCCAGCAGCACCGACAGGGTCGGGAAGACCCAGTACTTC. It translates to CASSTDRVGKTQYF.

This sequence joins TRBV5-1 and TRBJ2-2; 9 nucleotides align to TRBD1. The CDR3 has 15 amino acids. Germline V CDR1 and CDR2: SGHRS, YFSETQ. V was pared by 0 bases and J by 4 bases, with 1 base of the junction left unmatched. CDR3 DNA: TGCGCCAGCAGCTTGGGGACAGGGGTCACCGGGGAGCTGTTTTTT. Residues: CASSLGTGVTGELFF.

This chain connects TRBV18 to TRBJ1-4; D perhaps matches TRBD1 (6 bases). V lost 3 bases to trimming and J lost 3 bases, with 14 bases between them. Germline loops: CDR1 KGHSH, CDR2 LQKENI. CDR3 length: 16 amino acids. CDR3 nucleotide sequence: TGTGCCAGCTCACCTCCGAAGGGGGGGCCTAATGAAAAACTGTTTTTT. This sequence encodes CASSPPKGGPNEKLFF.

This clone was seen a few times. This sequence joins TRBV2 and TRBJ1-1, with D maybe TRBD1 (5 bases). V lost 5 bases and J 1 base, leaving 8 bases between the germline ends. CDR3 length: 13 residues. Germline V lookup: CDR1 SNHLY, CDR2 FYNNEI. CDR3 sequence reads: CASSKDKNTEAFF. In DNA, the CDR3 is TGTGCCAGCAGTAAGGACAAGAACACTGAAGCTTTCTTT.

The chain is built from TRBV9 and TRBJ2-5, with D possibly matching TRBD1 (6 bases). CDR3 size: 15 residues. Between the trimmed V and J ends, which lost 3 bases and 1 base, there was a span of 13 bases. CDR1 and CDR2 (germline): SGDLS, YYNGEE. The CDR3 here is CASSAFGQIQETQYF. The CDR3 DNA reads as TGTGCCAGCAGCGCCTTTGGACAGATCCAAGAGACCCAGTACTTC.

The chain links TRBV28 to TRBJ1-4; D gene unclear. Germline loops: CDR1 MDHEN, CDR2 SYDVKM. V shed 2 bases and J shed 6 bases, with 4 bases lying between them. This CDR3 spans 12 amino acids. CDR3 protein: CASSLGDEKLFF. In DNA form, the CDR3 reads TGTGCCAGCAGTTTAGGGGATGAAAAACTGTTTTTT.

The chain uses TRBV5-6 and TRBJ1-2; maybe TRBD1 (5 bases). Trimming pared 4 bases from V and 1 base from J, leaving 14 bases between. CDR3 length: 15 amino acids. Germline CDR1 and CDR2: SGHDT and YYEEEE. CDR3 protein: CASSIRWGSNYGYTF. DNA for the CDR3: TGTGCCAGCAGCATTCGTTGGGGCAGTAACTATGGCTACACCTTC.

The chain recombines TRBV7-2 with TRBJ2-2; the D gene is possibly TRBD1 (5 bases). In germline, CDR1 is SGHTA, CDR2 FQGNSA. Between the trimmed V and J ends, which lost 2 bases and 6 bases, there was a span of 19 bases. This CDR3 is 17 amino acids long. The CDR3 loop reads CASSLSQGSLSAGELFF. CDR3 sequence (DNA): TGTGCCAGCAGCTTAAGCCAGGGTAGCCTGAGCGCCGGGGAGCTGTTTTTT.

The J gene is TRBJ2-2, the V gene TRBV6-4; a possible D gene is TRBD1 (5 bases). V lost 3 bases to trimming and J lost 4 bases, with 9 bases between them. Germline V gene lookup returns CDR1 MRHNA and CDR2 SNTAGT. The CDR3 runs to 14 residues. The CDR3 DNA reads TGTGCCAGCAGTGATGGCCAGGGCACCGGGGAGCTGTTTTTT. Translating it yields CASSDGQGTGELFF.

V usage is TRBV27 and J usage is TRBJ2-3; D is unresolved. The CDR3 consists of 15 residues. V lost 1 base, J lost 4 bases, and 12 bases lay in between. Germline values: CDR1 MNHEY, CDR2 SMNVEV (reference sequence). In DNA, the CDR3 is TGTGCCAGCAGTTTATATGTGGCCGCCGCAGATACGCAGTATTTT. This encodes CASSLYVAAADTQYF.

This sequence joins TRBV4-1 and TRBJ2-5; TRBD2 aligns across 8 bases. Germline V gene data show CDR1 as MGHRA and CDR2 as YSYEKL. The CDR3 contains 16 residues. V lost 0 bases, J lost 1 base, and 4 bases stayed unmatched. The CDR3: CASSQEGLAGQETQYF. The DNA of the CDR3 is TGCGCCAGCAGCCAAGAGGGCCTAGCGGGCCAAGAGACCCAGTACTTC.

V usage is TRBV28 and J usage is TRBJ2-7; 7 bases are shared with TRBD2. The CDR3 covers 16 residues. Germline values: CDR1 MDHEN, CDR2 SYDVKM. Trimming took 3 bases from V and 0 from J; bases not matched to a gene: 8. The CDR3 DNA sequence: TGTGCCAGCAGTTTCCGGCTAGCGGAGAGCTCCTACGAGCAGTACTTC. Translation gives CASSFRLAESSYEQYF.

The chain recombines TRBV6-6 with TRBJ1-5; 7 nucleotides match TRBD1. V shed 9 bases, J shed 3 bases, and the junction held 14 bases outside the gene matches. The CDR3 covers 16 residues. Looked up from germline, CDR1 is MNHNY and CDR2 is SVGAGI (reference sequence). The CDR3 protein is CARLSMGQFLNQPQHF. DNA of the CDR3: TGTGCCAGACTCTCTATGGGACAGTTCCTCAATCAGCCCCAGCATTTT.

The CDR3 sequence: CASSLRQGEGNQPQHF. DNA of the CDR3: TGTGCCAGCAGTTTAAGGCAAGGGGAAGGCAATCAGCCCCAGCATTTT. The chain combines TRBV27 with TRBJ1-5, with D possibly TRBD1 on 5 matching bases. CDR3 size: 16 residues. The V end lost 2 bases, the J end lost 2 bases, and 13 bases lay between the germline ends. Germline CDR1 is MNHEY and CDR2 is SMNVEV (reference sequence).

The CDR3 coding sequence is TGCAGTGCTAGAGGGACAAGGGAGCAGTTCTTC. Amino acids: CSARGTREQFF. This chain uses TRBV20-1 with TRBJ2-1; D is perhaps TRBD1 (5 bases). Trimming pared 1 base from V and 10 bases from J, leaving 8 bases between. The CDR3 length is 11 residues. Germline V gene lookup returns CDR1 DFQATT and CDR2 SNEGSKA (reference sequence).

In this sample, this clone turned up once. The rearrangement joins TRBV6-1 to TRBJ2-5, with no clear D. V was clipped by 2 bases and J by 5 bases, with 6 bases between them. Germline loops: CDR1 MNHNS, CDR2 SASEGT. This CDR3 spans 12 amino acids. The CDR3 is CASSERLETQYF. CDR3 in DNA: TGTGCCAGCAGTGAAAGGTTGGAGACCCAGTACTTC.

CDR3 in amino acids: CASSLSWTSGGAGELFF. CDR3 coding DNA: TGTGCCAGCAGCCTCTCCTGGACTAGCGGGGGGGCCGGGGAGCTGTTTTTT. V gene TRBV7-6 combines with J gene TRBJ2-2, with TRBD2 matching over 15 bases. Trimming removed 5 bases from V and 6 bases from J; junction bases left unmatched: 7. The CDR3 spans 17 residues. The germline CDR1 and CDR2 sequences are SGHVS and FNYEAQ.

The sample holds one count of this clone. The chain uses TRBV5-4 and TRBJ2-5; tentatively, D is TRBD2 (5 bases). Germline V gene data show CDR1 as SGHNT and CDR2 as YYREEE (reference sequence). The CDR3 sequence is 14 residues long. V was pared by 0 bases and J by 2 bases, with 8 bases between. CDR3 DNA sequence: TGTGCCAGCAGCTTGGGAGGACTGCAAGAGACCCAGTACTTC. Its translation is CASSLGGLQETQYF.

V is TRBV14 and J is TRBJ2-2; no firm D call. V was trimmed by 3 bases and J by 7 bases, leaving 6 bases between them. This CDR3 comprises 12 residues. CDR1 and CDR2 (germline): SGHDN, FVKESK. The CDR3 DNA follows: TGTGCCAGCAGCCATGTCATCGGGGAGCTGTTTTTT. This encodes CASSHVIGELFF.

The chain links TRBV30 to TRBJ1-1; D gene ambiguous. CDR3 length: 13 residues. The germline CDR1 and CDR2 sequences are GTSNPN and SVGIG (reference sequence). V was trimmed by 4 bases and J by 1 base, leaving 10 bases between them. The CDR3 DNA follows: TGTGCCTGGATTACGCGGAGGAACACTGAAGCTTTCTTT. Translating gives CAWITRRNTEAFF. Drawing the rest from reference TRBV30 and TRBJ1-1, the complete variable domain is SQTIHQWPATLVQPVGSPLSLECTVEGTSNPNLYWYRQAAGRGLQLLFYSVGIGQISSEVPQNLSASRPQDRQFILSSKKLLLSDSGFYLCAWITRRNTEAFFGQGTRLTVV.

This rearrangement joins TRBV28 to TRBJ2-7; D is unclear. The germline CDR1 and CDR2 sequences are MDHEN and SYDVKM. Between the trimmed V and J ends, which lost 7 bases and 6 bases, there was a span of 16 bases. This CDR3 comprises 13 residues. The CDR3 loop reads CASINIRGIEQYF. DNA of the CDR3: TGTGCCAGCATTAATATCCGAGGAATCGAGCAGTACTTC.

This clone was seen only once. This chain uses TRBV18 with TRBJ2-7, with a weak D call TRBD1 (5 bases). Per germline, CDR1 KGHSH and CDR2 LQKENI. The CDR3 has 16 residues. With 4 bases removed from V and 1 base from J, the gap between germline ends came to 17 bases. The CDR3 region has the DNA TGTGCCAGCTCACAAGTTTCCGGACAACCATCCTACGAGCAGTACTTC. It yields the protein CASSQVSGQPSYEQYF. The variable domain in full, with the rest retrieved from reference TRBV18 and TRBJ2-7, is NAGVMQNPRHLVRRRGQEARLRCSPMKGHSHVYWYRQLPEEGLKFMVYLQKENIIDESGMPKERFSAEFPKEGPSILRIQQVVRGDSAAYFCASSQVSGQPSYEQYFGPGTRLTVT.